The 20 T cell receptor beta chains below were found in one sample sequenced in a study of control samples from healthy donors and cancer patients. Clones were sequenced by immunoSEQ multiplex PCR, and TCRdb holds only the in-frame ones, with some missing. The sample holds about 110,000 clones; roughly four fifths are singletons and the top ten take around 6.6%. The sequenced sample consisted of blood. These TCRs come from a man younger than 35 in good health.

This clone has more than one count but fewer than ten. V usage is TRBV2 and J usage is TRBJ1-2; no clear D gene. V dropped 6 bases and J dropped 2 bases, with 13 bases sitting between them. Germline V gene lookup returns CDR1 SNHLY and CDR2 FYNNEI. The CDR3 runs to 14 residues. In DNA, the CDR3 is TGTGCCAGCAGCGCATGGACGGCAAACTATGGCTACACCTTC. Protein: CASSAWTANYGYTF.

The CDR3: CASSFTGTATGSTEAFF. The CDR3 bases are TGTGCCAGCAGCTTTACGGGGACAGCTACAGGCAGCACTGAAGCTTTCTTT. The chain links TRBV11-2 to TRBJ1-1, with TRBD1 matching 7 bases. Trimming removed 3 bases from V and 4 bases from J; junction bases left unmatched: 14. Germline CDR1 SGHAT, CDR2 FQNNGV. The CDR3 runs 17 residues.

This sequence joins TRBV5-6 and TRBJ2-1, with D possibly TRBD1 on 6 matching bases. The CDR3 is 19 amino acids. Per the germline V gene, CDR1 is SGHDT and CDR2 is YYEEEE. Trimming took off 4 bases at V and 7 bases at J, with 30 bases between the two ends. The CDR3 here is CASSAAAVFGAARGNEQFF. The CDR3 coding sequence is TGTGCCAGCAGCGCGGCAGCGGTCTTTGGGGCCGCTAGGGGGAATGAGCAGTTCTTC.

This clone was picked up one time. CDR3 bases: TGTGCCAGCAGTTTAGAGGGTCAAGAGACCCAGTACTTC. This gives the protein CASSLEGQETQYF. This chain links TRBV12-3 or TRBV12-4 with TRBJ2-5; D is uncertain. This CDR3 has 13 residues. Trimming took off 1 base at V and 2 bases at J, with 5 bases between the two ends.

The chain employs TRBV5-1 and TRBJ2-1, with 10 bases lining up with TRBD2. Germline V lookup: CDR1 SGHRS, CDR2 YFSETQ. This CDR3 is 16 amino acids long. Trimming took 5 bases from V and 2 from J; bases not matched to a gene: 7. This CDR3 reads CASRGSGGLAYNEQFF. CDR3 coding DNA: TGCGCCAGCAGGGGTAGCGGGGGGTTAGCCTACAATGAGCAGTTCTTC.

This clone was observed once. V and J are TRBV10-1 and TRBJ2-3; tentative D call: TRBD1 (6 bases). CDR1 is WNHNN, CDR2 SYGVQD, per germline (reference sequence). This CDR3 spans 14 amino acids. V lost 6 bases and J 2 bases, leaving 12 bases between the germline ends. As DNA, the CDR3 is TGCGCCAGCAGCGCGTGGACAGCCACAGATACGCAGTATTTT. Protein sequence: CASSAWTATDTQYF.

The rearrangement uses TRBV5-1 and TRBJ1-3; TRBD1 matches at 9 bases. Trimming at V came to 5 bases and at J to 4 bases, leaving 7 bases not matched to a gene. This CDR3 has 15 amino acids. Looked up from germline, CDR1 is SGHRS and CDR2 is YFSETQ. The CDR3 loop is CASRPTGTGGNTIYF. CDR3 DNA: TGCGCCAGCAGACCAACCGGGACAGGGGGAAACACCATATATTTT. Full variable domain (outside the CDR3, taken from reference TRBV5-1 and TRBJ1-3): KAGVTQTPRYLIKTRGQQVTLSCSPISGHRSVSWYQQTPGQGLQFLFEYFSETQRNKGNFPGRFSGRQFSNSRSEMNVSTLELGDSALYLCASRPTGTGGNTIYFGEGSWLTVV.

The chain uses TRBV2 and TRBJ2-5; D gene ambiguous. Trimming left V 6 bases short and J 1 base short, with 12 bases between. The CDR3 spans 14 residues. The germline V gene has CDR1 SNHLY and CDR2 FYNNEI. The CDR3 region has the DNA TGTGCCAGCAGGGGGTCTATACTCCAAGAGACCCAGTACTTC. The encoded protein is CASRGSILQETQYF.

The chain is built from TRBV27 and TRBJ2-5; perhaps TRBD2 as D (5 bases). V was pared by 8 bases and J by 0 bases, with 19 bases between. Germline V gives CDR1 MNHEY, CDR2 SMNVEV (reference sequence). This CDR3 region has 16 residues. CDR3 nucleotides: TGTGCCAGCGGCCGGAGCGGAACCTCGTACCAAGAGACCCAGTACTTC. As protein: CASGRSGTSYQETQYF.

V is TRBV5-6 and J is TRBJ2-3; D ambiguous. This CDR3 spans 13 amino acids. In germline, CDR1 is SGHDT, CDR2 YYEEEE. Trimming shortened V by 7 bases and J by 5 bases, and 14 bases separated the two germline ends. This chain's CDR3 is CASEPWWGDTQYF. CDR3 bases: TGTGCCAGCGAACCTTGGTGGGGAGATACGCAGTATTTT.

On this clone itself: One end of the junction does not line up with germline, which may come from a read error. This sequence joins TRBV7-9 and TRBJ2-7; 13 bases agree with TRBD2. This CDR3 contains 15 residues. Germline CDR1 and CDR2: SEHNR and FQNEAQ (reference sequence). Here the CDR3 reads CASGFGTSGAYEQYF. In nucleotides, the CDR3 is TGTGCCAGCGGCTTCGGGACTAGCGGGGCCTACGAGCAGTACTTC.

The V and J genes are TRBV27 and TRBJ2-3; possibly TRBD1 or TRBD2 for D (5 bases each). Germline values: CDR1 MNHEY, CDR2 SMNVEV (reference sequence). The CDR3 contains 16 residues. Trimming took off 4 bases at V and 0 bases at J, with 14 bases between the two ends. The CDR3 DNA is TGTGCCAGCAGTTCACTAGGGACCCTTAGCACAGATACGCAGTATTTT. Translation gives CASSSLGTLSTDTQYF.

The chain combines TRBV10-3 with TRBJ2-2; tentative D call: TRBD1 (6 bases). This CDR3 contains 16 residues. Trimming removed 2 bases at V and 1 base at J, with 11 bases between. CDR1 and CDR2 (germline): ENHRY, SYGVKD. CDR3 amino acids: CAISEAGQLNTGELFF. CDR3 coding DNA: TGTGCCATCAGTGAGGCCGGACAGTTGAACACCGGGGAGCTGTTTTTT.

In DNA, the CDR3 is TGTGCCAGCAGTGAAGGTGACTTTAAGGGCTACACCTTC. This sequence encodes CASSEGDFKGYTF. The rearrangement uses TRBV6-1 and TRBJ1-2; D remains unclear. V lost 1 base, J lost 8 bases, and 11 bases lay in between. CDR3 length: 13 residues. The germline CDR1 and CDR2 sequences are MNHNS and SASEGT.

This chain joins TRBV5-6 and TRBJ1-1; 7 bases are shared with TRBD1. This CDR3 has 17 residues. The V and J ends lost 0 bases and 6 bases, in that order; junction bases with no gene match: 14. The germline V gene encodes CDR1 SGHDT and CDR2 YYEEEE. CDR3 sequence (DNA): TGTGCCAGCAGCTTGGGGCGAAAGGCCAGGGGGTTCGCTGAAGCTTTCTTT. Translation: CASSLGRKARGFAEAFF.

V usage is TRBV19 and J usage is TRBJ1-2; no firm D call. The length of the CDR3 is 12 residues. Trimming left V 7 bases short and J 2 bases short, with 8 bases between. CDR1 LNHDA and CDR2 SQIVND come from the germline V gene (reference sequence). The CDR3 DNA is TGTGCCAGTAAGGACGGGAACTATGGCTACACCTTC. Amino acid sequence: CASKDGNYGYTF. Together with reference TRBV19 and TRBJ1-2, the CDR3 gives the full variable domain: DGGITQSPKYLFRKEGQNVTLSCEQNLNHDAMYWYRQDPGQGLRLIYYSQIVNDFQKGDIAEGYSVSREKKESFPLTVTSAQKNPTAFYLCASKDGNYGYTFGSGTRLTVV.

V usage is TRBV6-5 and J usage is TRBJ2-1; D uncertain. In germline, CDR1 is MNHEY, CDR2 SVGAGI. This CDR3 comprises 13 residues. V was pared by 11 bases and J by 6 bases, with 17 bases between. DNA of the CDR3: TGTGCCTCGGCTAACAACGCCCGCAATGAGCAGTTCTTC. Amino acids: CASANNARNEQFF.

The rearrangement links TRBV3-1 (or the pseudogene TRBV3-2) to TRBJ1-1, with unresolved D. Germline lookup yields CDR1 LGHDT and CDR2 YNNKEL (reference sequence). V dropped 3 bases and J dropped 0 bases, with 5 bases sitting between them. This CDR3 has 13 amino acids. As DNA, the CDR3 is TGTGCCAGCAGCCAGGATCTGAACACTGAAGCTTTCTTT. Translated, it gives CASSQDLNTEAFF.

The gene calls are TRBV5-1 and TRBJ2-7; D gene uncertain. Between the trimmed V and J ends, which lost 0 bases and 3 bases, there was a span of 7 bases. This CDR3 region has 13 residues. The germline V gene encodes CDR1 SGHRS and CDR2 YFSETQ. CDR3 amino acids: CASSLEGSYEQYF. CDR3 coding DNA: TGCGCCAGCAGCTTGGAAGGTAGCTACGAGCAGTACTTC.

The chain recombines TRBV9 with TRBJ2-1; D not certain. CDR3 size: 13 residues. Between the trimmed V and J ends, which lost 2 bases and 8 bases, there was a span of 11 bases. Looked up from germline, CDR1 is SGDLS and CDR2 is YYNGEE. CDR3 coding DNA: TGTGCCAGCAGCGTTTGGGTTAGGGATGAGCAGTTCTTC. Its protein is CASSVWVRDEQFF. Looking up the rest from reference TRBV9 and TRBJ2-1 gives the full variable domain: DSGVTQTPKHLITATGQRVTLRCSPRSGDLSVYWYQQSLDQGLQFLIQYYNGEERAKGNILERFSAQQFPDLHSELNLSSLELGDSALYFCASSVWVRDEQFFGPGTRLTVL.